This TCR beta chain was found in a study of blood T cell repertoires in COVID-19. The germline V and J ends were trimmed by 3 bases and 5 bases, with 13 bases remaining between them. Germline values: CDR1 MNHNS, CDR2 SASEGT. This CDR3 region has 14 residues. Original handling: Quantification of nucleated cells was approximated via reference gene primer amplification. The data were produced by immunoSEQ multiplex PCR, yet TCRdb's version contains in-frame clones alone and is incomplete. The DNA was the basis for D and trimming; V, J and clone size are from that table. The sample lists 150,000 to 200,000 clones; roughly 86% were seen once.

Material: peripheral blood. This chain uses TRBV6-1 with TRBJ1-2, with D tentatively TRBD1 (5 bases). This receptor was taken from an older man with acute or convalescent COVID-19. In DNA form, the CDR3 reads TGTGCCAGCAGTGAGCAGGGCCTCGGATATGGCTACACCTTC. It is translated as CASSEQGLGYGYTF.